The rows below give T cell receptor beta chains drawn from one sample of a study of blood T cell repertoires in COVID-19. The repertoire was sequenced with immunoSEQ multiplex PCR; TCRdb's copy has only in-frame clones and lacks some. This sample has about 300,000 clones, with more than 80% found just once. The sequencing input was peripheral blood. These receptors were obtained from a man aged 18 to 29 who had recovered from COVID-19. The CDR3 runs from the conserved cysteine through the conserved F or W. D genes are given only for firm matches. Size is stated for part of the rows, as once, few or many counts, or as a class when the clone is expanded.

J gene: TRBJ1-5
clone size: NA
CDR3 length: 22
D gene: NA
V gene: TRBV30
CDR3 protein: CAWSKATKDSPLDGSYNQPQHF
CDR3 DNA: TGTGCCTGGAGTAAAGCCACCAAGGACTCACCCCTGGACGGAAGCTACAATCAGCCCCAGCATTTT

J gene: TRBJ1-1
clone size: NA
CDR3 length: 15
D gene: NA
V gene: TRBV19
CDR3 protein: CASSIGTGLGTEAFF
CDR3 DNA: TGTGCCAGTAGTATTGGAACAGGGCTCGGCACTGAAGCTTTCTTT

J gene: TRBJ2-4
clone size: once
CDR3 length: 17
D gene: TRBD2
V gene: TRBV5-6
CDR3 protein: CASSLWGGGSGKNIQYF
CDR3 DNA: TGTGCCAGCAGCTTATGGGGCGGGGGGTCAGGCAAAAACATTCAGTACTTC

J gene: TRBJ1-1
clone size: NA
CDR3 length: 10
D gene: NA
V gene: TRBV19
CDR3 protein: CATIHTEAFF
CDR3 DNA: TGTGCCACCATCCACACTGAAGCTTTCTTT

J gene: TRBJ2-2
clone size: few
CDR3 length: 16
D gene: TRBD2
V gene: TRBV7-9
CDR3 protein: CASSSRTSANTGELFF
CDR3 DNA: TGTGCCAGCAGCTCTAGGACTAGTGCGAACACCGGGGAGCTGTTTTTT

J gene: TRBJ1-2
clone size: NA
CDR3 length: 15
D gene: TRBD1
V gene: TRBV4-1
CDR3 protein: CASSQVLGGNYGYTF
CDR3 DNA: TGCGCCAGCAGCCAAGTTCTAGGGGGCAACTATGGCTACACCTTC

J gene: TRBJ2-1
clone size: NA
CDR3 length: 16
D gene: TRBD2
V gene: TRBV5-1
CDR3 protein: CASSALLAGVKDQQFF
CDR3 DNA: TGCGCCAGCAGCGCGCTGCTAGCGGGAGTTAAGGATCAGCAGTTCTTC

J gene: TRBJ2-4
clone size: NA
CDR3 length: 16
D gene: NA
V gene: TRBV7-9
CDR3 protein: CASSHNRPLGGNIQYF
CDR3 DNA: TGTGCCAGCAGCCACAACCGACCTCTAGGAGGGAACATTCAGTACTTC

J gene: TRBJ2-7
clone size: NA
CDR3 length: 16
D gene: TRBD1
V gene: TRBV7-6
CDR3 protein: CASSRAGTGGYYEQYF
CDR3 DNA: TGTGCCAGCAGCCGCGCCGGGACAGGGGGGTACTACGAGCAGTACTTC

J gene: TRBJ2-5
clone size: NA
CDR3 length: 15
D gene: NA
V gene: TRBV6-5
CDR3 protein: CASSYSIADQETQYF
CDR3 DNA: TGTGCCAGCAGTTACTCGATTGCGGACCAAGAGACCCAGTACTTC

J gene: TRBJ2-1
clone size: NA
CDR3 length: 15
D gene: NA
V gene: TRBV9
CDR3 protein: CAPYPGGRSYNEQFF
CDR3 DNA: TGTGCCCCATACCCAGGGGGGCGGTCCTACAATGAGCAGTTCTTC

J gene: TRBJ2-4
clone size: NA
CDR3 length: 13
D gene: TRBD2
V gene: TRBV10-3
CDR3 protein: CAKNGRSKNIQYF
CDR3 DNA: TGTGCCAAAAACGGGAGGTCCAAAAACATTCAGTACTTC

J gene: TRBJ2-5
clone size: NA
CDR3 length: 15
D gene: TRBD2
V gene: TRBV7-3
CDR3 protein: CASSSQHGRMETQYF
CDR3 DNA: TGTGCCAGCAGCTCTCAACACGGGAGGATGGAGACCCAGTACTTC

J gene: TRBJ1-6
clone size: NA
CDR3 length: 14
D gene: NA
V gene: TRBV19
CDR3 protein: CASSSGTDYSPLHF
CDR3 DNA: TGTGCCAGTAGTAGCGGGACGGATTATTCACCCCTCCACTTT

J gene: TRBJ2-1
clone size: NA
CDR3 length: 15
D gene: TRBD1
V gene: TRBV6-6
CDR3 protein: CASSTGQGTYNEQFF
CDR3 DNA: TGTGCCAGCAGTACTGGACAGGGGACTTACAATGAGCAGTTCTTC

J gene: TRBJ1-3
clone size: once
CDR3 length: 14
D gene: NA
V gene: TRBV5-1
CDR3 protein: CASSLGDSGNTIYF
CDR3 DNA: TGCGCCAGCAGCCTAGGGGACTCTGGAAACACCATATATTTT

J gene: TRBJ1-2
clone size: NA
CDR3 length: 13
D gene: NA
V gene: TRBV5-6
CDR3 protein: CASSLGENYGYTF
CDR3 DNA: TGTGCCAGCAGCTTGGGAGAGAACTATGGCTACACCTTC

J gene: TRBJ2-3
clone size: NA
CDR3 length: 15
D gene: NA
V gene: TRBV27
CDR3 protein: CASSRWTPEGDTQYF
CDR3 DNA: TGTGCCAGCAGTCGATGGACTCCGGAGGGGGATACGCAGTATTTT

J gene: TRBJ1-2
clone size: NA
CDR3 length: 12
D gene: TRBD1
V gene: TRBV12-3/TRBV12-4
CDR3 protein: CASSRTGFGYTF
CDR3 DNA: TGTGCCAGCAGTCGGACAGGGTTTGGCTACACCTTC

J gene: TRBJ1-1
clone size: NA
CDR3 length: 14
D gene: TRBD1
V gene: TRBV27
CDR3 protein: CASSRGQGFTEAFF
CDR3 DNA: TGTGCCAGCAGTAGAGGACAGGGGTTCACTGAAGCTTTCTTT

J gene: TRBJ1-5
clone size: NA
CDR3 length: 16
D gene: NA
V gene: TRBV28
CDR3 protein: CASSFLAVESNQPQHF
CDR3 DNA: TGTGCCAGCAGTTTTCTAGCTGTGGAGAGCAATCAGCCCCAGCATTTT

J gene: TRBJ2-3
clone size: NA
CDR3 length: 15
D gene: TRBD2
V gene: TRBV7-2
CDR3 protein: CASSTGWGGTDTQYF
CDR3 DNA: TGTGCCAGCAGCACCGGGTGGGGGGGAACAGATACGCAGTATTTT

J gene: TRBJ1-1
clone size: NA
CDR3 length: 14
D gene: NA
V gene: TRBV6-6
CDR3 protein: CASSYMEENTEAFF
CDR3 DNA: TGTGCCAGCAGTTACATGGAGGAGAACACTGAAGCTTTCTTT

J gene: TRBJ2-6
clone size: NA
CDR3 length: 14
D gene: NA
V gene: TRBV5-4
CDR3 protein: CASSIPSGANVLTF
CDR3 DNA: TGTGCCAGCAGCATCCCGTCTGGGGCCAACGTCCTGACTTTC

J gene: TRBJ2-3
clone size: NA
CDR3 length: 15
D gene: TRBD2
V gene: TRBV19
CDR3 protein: CASTTGGSSTDTQYF
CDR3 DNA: TGTGCCAGTACCACCGGGGGGAGTAGCACAGATACGCAGTATTTT

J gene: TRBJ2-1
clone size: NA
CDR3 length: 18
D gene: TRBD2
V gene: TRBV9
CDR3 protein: CASSEGGTSGGAGNEQFF
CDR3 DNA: TGTGCCAGCAGCGAAGGAGGGACTAGCGGGGGGGCAGGGAATGAGCAGTTCTTC

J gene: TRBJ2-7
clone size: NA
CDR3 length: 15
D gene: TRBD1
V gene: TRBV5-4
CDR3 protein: CASSFAQGASYEQYF
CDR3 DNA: TGTGCCAGCAGCTTCGCGCAGGGGGCCTCCTACGAGCAGTACTTC

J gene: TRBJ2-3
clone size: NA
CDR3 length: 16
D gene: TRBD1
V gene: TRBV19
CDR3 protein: CASSIPGQGASDTQYF
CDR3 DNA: TGTGCCAGTAGTATTCCGGGACAGGGGGCATCAGATACGCAGTATTTT

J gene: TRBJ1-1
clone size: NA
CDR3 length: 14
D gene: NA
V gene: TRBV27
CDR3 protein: CASSLGYRVGEAFF
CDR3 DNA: TGTGCCAGCAGTTTGGGTTACAGGGTCGGCGAAGCTTTCTTT

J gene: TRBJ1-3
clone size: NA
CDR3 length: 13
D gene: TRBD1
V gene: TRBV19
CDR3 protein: CASGQGRGNTIYF
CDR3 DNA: TGTGCCAGTGGACAGGGGAGGGGGAACACCATATATTTT

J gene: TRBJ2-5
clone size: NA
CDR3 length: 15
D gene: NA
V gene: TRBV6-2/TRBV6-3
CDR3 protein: CASSYWTNGQETQYF
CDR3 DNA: TGTGCCAGCAGTTACTGGACAAATGGCCAAGAGACCCAGTACTTC

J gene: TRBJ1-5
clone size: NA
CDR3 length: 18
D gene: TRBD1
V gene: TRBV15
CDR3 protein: CATSRGGTGGYSNQPQHF
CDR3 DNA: TGTGCCACCAGCAGAGGTGGGACAGGGGGTTATAGCAATCAGCCCCAGCATTTT

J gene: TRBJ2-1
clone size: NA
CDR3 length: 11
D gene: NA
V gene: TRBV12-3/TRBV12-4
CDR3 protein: CASTHLNEQFF
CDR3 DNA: TGTGCCAGCACACACCTCAATGAGCAGTTCTTC

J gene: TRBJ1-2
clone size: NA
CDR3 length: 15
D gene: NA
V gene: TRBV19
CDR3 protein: CASSARQIRVNGYTF
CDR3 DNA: TGTGCCAGTAGTGCCCGACAGATTAGAGTAAATGGCTACACCTTC

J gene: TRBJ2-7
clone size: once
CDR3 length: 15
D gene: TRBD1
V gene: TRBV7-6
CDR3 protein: CASSLEAGGGYEQYF
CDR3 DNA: TGTGCCAGCAGCTTAGAGGCAGGGGGCGGCTACGAGCAGTACTTC

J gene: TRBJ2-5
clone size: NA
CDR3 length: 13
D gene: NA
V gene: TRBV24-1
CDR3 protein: CATSDTLKETQYF
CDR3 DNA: TGTGCCACCAGTGACACATTGAAAGAGACCCAGTACTTC

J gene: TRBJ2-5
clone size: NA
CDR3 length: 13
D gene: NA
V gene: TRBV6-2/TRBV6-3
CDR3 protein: CASSETSVETQYF
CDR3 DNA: TGTGCCAGCAGTGAGACTAGTGTAGAGACCCAGTACTTC

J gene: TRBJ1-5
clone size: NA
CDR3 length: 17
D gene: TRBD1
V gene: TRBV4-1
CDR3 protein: CASSQEAGGTGNQPQHF
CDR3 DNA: TGCGCCAGCAGCCAAGAAGCAGGGGGCACAGGCAATCAGCCCCAGCATTTT

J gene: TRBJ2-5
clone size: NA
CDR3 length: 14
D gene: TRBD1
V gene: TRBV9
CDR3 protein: CASSAWDRRETQYF
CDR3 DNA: TGTGCCAGCAGCGCATGGGACAGAAGAGAGACCCAGTACTTC

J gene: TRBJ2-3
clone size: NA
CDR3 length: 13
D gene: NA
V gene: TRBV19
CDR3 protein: CASNSGGTDTQYF
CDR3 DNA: TGTGCCAGTAACTCGGGAGGCACAGATACGCAGTATTTT

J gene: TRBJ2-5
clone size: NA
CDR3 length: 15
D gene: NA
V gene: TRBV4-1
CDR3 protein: CASSQLVGGFGTQYF
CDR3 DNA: TGCGCCAGCAGCCAATTGGTCGGAGGATTTGGGACCCAGTACTTC

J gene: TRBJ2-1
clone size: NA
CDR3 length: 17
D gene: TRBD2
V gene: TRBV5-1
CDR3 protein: CASSLAPTSGRNNEQFF
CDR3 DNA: TGCGCCAGCAGCTTGGCCCCTACTAGCGGGAGGAACAATGAGCAGTTCTTC

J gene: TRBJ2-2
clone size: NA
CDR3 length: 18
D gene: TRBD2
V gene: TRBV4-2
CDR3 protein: CASSQQPGLAGNTGELFF
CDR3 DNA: TGTGCCAGCAGCCAACAACCCGGACTAGCGGGGAACACCGGGGAGCTGTTTTTT

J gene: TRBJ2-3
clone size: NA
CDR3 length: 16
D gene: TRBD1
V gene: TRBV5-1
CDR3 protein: CASSYSGQGSTDTQYF
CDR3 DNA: TGCGCCAGCAGCTACTCGGGACAGGGGAGCACAGATACGCAGTATTTT

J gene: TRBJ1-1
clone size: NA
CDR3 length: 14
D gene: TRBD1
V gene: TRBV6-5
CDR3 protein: CASSSGTAEIEAFF
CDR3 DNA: TGTGCCAGCAGTTCTGGGACAGCGGAAATTGAAGCTTTCTTT

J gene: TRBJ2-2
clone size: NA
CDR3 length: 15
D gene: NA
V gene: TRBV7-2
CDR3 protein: CASSFNSGNTGELFF
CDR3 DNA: TGTGCCAGCAGCTTTAATAGCGGTAACACCGGGGAGCTGTTTTTT

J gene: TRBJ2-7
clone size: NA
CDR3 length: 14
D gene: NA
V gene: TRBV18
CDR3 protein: CASSPAGYSYEQYF
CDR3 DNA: TGTGCCAGCTCACCAGCGGGATACTCCTACGAGCAGTACTTC

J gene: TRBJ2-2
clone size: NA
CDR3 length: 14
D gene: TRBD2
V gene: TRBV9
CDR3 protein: CASGLAGPTGELFF
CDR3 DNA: TGTGCCAGCGGGCTAGCGGGGCCCACCGGGGAGCTGTTTTTT